This TCR beta chain was captured in a study of Graves' ophthalmopathy and Graves' hyperthyroidism. The CDR3 has 18 residues. Germline-derived CDR1 and CDR2 are MGHRA and YSYEKL. Whole-study results and caveats: Most expanded clonotypes in thyroid above 0.001 frequency also showed up in blood.

Amplifying from RNA transcripts, the study obtained TCR beta CDR3 regions. First-round RT-PCR with HTBI primers preceded a second-round multiplex PCR. TCRdb called the multiplex PCR reads again in MiXCR, with one record for every CDR3 protein. The sample contains under 350,000 distinct CDR3 sequences, around a sixth of which appear only once. Ophthalmopathy donors showed moderate-to-severe activity, CAS ≥3, NOSPECS ≥4 and a duration under 3 months. Patients were excluded if they had other autoimmune diseases or uncontrolled infections, and likewise if pregnancy or lactation applied. The diagnosis combined clinical symptoms, thyroxine, TRAb, thyroid ultrasound and orbital computed tomography scans. This clonotype was seen just once. What it binds is unknown. A much bigger clone sits one base away, suggesting this may be a read error.

The chain uses TRBV4-1 and TRBJ1-5; 8 nucleotides agree with TRBD1. This TCR was recovered from an adult man with Graves' ophthalmopathy. Source material: peripheral blood. CDR3 residues: CARSQAPDRANSNQPQHF. As DNA, the CDR3 is TGCGCCCGCAGCCAAGCTCCGGACAGGGCAAATAGCAATCAGCCCCAGCATTTT.